The TCR beta chain described here comes from a study of T-cell reconstitution after alpha-beta-depleted transplantation in children. The V gene's germline CDR1 is MDHEN and CDR2 SYDVKM. This CDR3 is 13 amino acids long. The V end was cut by 6 bases, the J end by 8 bases, with 16 bases between. This clonotype was seen at least ten times. Preparation of the TCRbeta library was carried out with unique molecular identifiers. TCRdb fed the PCR reads into MiXCR, producing one record per CDR3 protein. The data show roughly 200,000 distinct CDR3 sequences, roughly 9% seen once. The input for sequencing was PBMCs from the stem cell graft donor, taken from the stem cell graft. The origin of this receptor is a human donor who donated a stem cell graft to a child with acute lymphoblastic leukemia. This rearrangement joins TRBV28 to TRBJ1-2; D perhaps matches TRBD1 (5 bases). The CDR3 loop reads CASSPGTDVGYTF. CDR3 in DNA: TGTGCCAGCAGCCCCGGGACGGACGTCGGCTACACCTTC.